The rows below give T cell receptor beta chains drawn from one sample of a study of blood T cell repertoires in COVID-19. Only in-frame clones appear in the TCRdb table, and some are missing; sequencing was by immunoSEQ multiplex PCR. This sample has about 110,000 clones, with approximately 86% found just once. Sequenced input: peripheral blood. The source is a man aged 35 to 55 with acute or convalescent COVID-19. Each CDR3 is given with its conserved first and last residue. D genes are given only for firm matches. The size entry is marked missing in some rows and otherwise reads once, few, many or a size class.

V	size	D	J	DNA	CDR3
TRBV7-9	.	TRBD1	TRBJ2-2	TGTGCCAGCTCTGACAGGGTGCAAACCGGGGAGCTGTTTTTT	CASSDRVQTGELFF
TRBV12-3/TRBV12-4	.	.	TRBJ1-1	TGTGCCAGCAGGGACACACCGGATATTGAAGCTTTCTTT	CASRDTPDIEAFF
TRBV15	.	.	TRBJ1-1	TGTGCCACCAGCAGAGAACACGTGAACACTGAAGCTTTCTTT	CATSREHVNTEAFF
TRBV15	.	.	TRBJ1-1	TGTGCCACCACCACGGGAGCCTTAACTGAAGCTTTCTTT	CATTTGALTEAFF
TRBV7-9	.	.	TRBJ1-4	TGTGCCAGCAGCTCCTTTGCAACTAATGAAAAACTGTTTTTT	CASSSFATNEKLFF
TRBV9	.	TRBD2	TRBJ2-3	TGTGCCAGCAGCGTTTCGGGACTAGCGGGAACAAGCACAGATACGCAGTATTTT	CASSVSGLAGTSTDTQYF
TRBV30	.	.	TRBJ2-1	TGTGCCTGGAGTAACGGACGGGGGTATGAGCAGTTCTTC	CAWSNGRGYEQFF
TRBV4-1	.	.	TRBJ1-4	TGCGCCAGCAGCCAAGTTGTTGGGGGGATGGATGAAAAACTGTTTTTT	CASSQVVGGMDEKLFF
TRBV19	.	.	TRBJ1-2	TGTGCCAGTAGTATAAGTGACTCTGGCTACACCTTC	CASSISDSGYTF
TRBV6-5	.	.	TRBJ1-2	TGTGCCAGCAGGGAGGGGTTTAACTATGGCTACACCTTC	CASREGFNYGYTF
TRBV29-1	.	.	TRBJ1-5	TGCAGCGTTGGACAGCTTGATCAGCCCCAGCATTTT	CSVGQLDQPQHF
TRBV11-2	.	TRBD2	TRBJ2-7	TGTGCCACCTCGAGGACTAGCGGGACCAATGCCCCCTACGAGCAGTACTTC	CATSRTSGTNAPYEQYF
TRBV20-1	.	TRBD1	TRBJ2-7	TGCAGTGCCACGGGACAGTACGAGCAGTACTTC	CSATGQYEQYF
TRBV19	.	.	TRBJ1-2	TGTGCCACCAGCGACGGAGGGTTTAACTATGGCTACACCTTC	CATSDGGFNYGYTF
TRBV6-6	once	.	TRBJ2-3	TGTGCCAGCACCTACTCGCGGGGATGGGTAGATACGCAGTATTTT	CASTYSRGWVDTQYF
TRBV7-3	.	TRBD1	TRBJ2-1	TGTGCCAGCAGCCACAGGGGGCTCGACAATGAGCAGTTCTTC	CASSHRGLDNEQFF
TRBV23-1	.	.	TRBJ2-6	TGCGCCAGCAGTCAATCGCCAGGTTCTGGGGCCAACGTCCTGACTTTC	CASSQSPGSGANVLTF
TRBV19	.	.	TRBJ1-2	TGTGCCAGTAGTACCAGGGTACAGAGCAACTATGGCTACACCTTC	CASSTRVQSNYGYTF
TRBV10-2	.	.	TRBJ1-2	TGCGCCAGCAGCGACTCCGGGGGGATTTATGGCTACACCTTC	CASSDSGGIYGYTF
TRBV18	.	TRBD1	TRBJ2-7	TGTGCCAGCTCACGGGACAGGGCGAGCGAGCAGTACTTC	CASSRDRASEQYF
TRBV10-3	.	.	TRBJ1-1	TGTGCCATCAATTGGAGAGGAGGTGAAGCTTTCTTT	CAINWRGGEAFF
TRBV6-5	.	.	TRBJ1-2	TGTGCCAGCAAAGGGGGCTATGGCTACACCTTC	CASKGGYGYTF
TRBV9	.	TRBD2	TRBJ2-3	TGTGCCAGCAGCGTGGGGACTAGCGGGAGGCCCACAGATACGCAGTATTTT	CASSVGTSGRPTDTQYF
TRBV6-5	.	TRBD1	TRBJ1-2	TGTGCCAGCAGTTACGAAGGACAGGGGCGAAAAGGCTTC	CASSYEGQGRKGF
TRBV23-1	.	TRBD1	TRBJ2-3	TGCGCCAGCAGTCACAGTGCTCGGACAGGGGTCACTAATAGCACAGATACGCAGTATTTT	CASSHSARTGVTNSTDTQYF
TRBV11-2	.	TRBD1	TRBJ2-1	TGTGCCAGCAGCTCACCGGGACAGCTATACAATGAGCAGTTCTTC	CASSSPGQLYNEQFF
TRBV7-2	.	TRBD2	TRBJ2-4	TGTGCCAGCAGCTTAGCAGCGAAACTAGCGGGAGCCCAAAACATTCAGTACTTC	CASSLAAKLAGAQNIQYF
TRBV9	.	TRBD1	TRBJ1-1	TGTGCCAGCAGCGCCTGGGGACAGGGGGGCACTGAAGCTTTCTTT	CASSAWGQGGTEAFF
TRBV5-1	once	TRBD2	TRBJ2-7	TGCGCCAGCTCCTCGGGACTAGCGGGAGGGAACACGGGCGAGCAGTACTTC	CASSSGLAGGNTGEQYF
TRBV5-1	.	TRBD1	TRBJ1-2	TGCGCCAGCAGCGCCCAAACAGGGACAGGGGGCTACACCTTC	CASSAQTGTGGYTF
TRBV9	.	TRBD1	TRBJ2-5	TGTGCCAGCAGCGTGGGGGACAGGATGAACCAAGAGACCCAGTACTTC	CASSVGDRMNQETQYF
TRBV11-3	.	.	TRBJ1-1	TGTGCCAGCAGCTCCGACTCAAACACTGAAGCTTTCTTT	CASSSDSNTEAFF
TRBV5-8	.	.	TRBJ1-4	TGTGCCAGCAGCCCGCAGGGCTGGCGTAATGAAAAACTGTTTTTT	CASSPQGWRNEKLFF
TRBV18	.	.	TRBJ2-1	TGTGCCAGCTCATCCGACAGTTATTCCAATGAGCAGTTCTTC	CASSSDSYSNEQFF
TRBV15	.	TRBD2	TRBJ2-3	TGTGCCACCAGCAAAAAACTAGCGTATACAGATACGCAGTATTTT	CATSKKLAYTDTQYF